Below, 32 T cell receptor beta chains from the same sample are listed, as sequenced in a study of blood T cell repertoires in COVID-19. Clones were sequenced by immunoSEQ multiplex PCR, and TCRdb holds only the in-frame ones, with some missing. The sample lists 350,000 to 450,000 clones, about 87% occurring once. The sample was PBMCs or T cells enriched from blood (not recorded which). These receptors originate from a man aged 35 to 55 in a cohort exposed to, infected with or recovered from COVID-19 (not recorded which).

The V and J genes are TRBV30 and TRBJ2-2; 7 bases line up with TRBD2. Germline loops: CDR1 GTSNPN, CDR2 SVGIG (reference sequence). The J segment lost 0 bases and the V segment lost 3 bases, leaving 4 bases of the junction unmatched. The CDR3 totals 15 residues. CDR3 nucleotide sequence: TGTGCCTGGAGGGGAAGCGGGGCGAACACCGGGGAGCTGTTTTTT. Amino acids: CAWRGSGANTGELFF.

V is TRBV3-1 (or the pseudogene TRBV3-2) and J is TRBJ2-1; D may be TRBD2 (6 bases). Germline lookup yields CDR1 LGHDT and CDR2 YNNKEL (reference sequence). The CDR3 runs to 15 residues. With 5 bases removed from V and 2 bases from J, the gap between germline ends came to 13 bases. The CDR3 spells CASSVNLATYNEQFF. The CDR3 bases are TGTGCCAGCAGCGTTAATCTAGCGACCTACAATGAGCAGTTCTTC.

CDR3 nucleotides: TGTGCCAGCAGTTACCAAGGGGGCACAGATACGCAGTATTTT. It codes for CASSYQGGTDTQYF. The chain recombines TRBV6-6 with TRBJ2-3, with a tentative D call TRBD1 (5 bases). Trimming removed 2 bases from V and 1 base from J, with 7 bases in between. CDR3 length: 14 residues. Germline values: CDR1 MNHNY, CDR2 SVGAGI (reference sequence).

The rearrangement uses TRBV5-8 and TRBJ2-5, with a weak D call TRBD2 (7 bases). V was cut by 1 base and J by 5 bases, with 9 bases left in between. Germline CDR1 and CDR2: SGHTS and YDEGEE. The CDR3 spans 13 residues. The CDR3 DNA follows: TGTGCCAGCAGCTTGCGGGGGGCGGAGACCCAGTACTTC. Residues: CASSLRGAETQYF.

V gene TRBV19 combines with J gene TRBJ2-2, with 8 bases fitting TRBD1. Trimming removed 6 bases from V and 1 base from J; junction bases left unmatched: 4. CDR1 LNHDA and CDR2 SQIVND come from the germline V gene (reference sequence). The CDR3 covers 15 residues. This CDR3 is CASRQGTGNTGELFF. The CDR3 DNA is TGTGCCAGTAGACAAGGGACAGGGAACACCGGGGAGCTGTTTTTT.

The V gene is TRBV9, the J gene TRBJ1-2; 8 nucleotides align to TRBD1. Germline V gene lookup returns CDR1 SGDLS and CDR2 YYNGEE. The CDR3 consists of 18 residues. Trimming at V came to 2 bases and at J to 0 bases, leaving 12 bases not matched to a gene. The CDR3 here is CASSVHAAGGTANYGYTF. DNA for the CDR3: TGTGCCAGCAGCGTGCATGCGGCAGGGGGCACTGCTAACTATGGCTACACCTTC.

This chain connects TRBV28 to TRBJ1-2; possibly TRBD1 for D (6 bases). The CDR3 length is 14 residues. V was clipped by 2 bases and J by 4 bases, with 11 bases between them. The germline CDR1 and CDR2 sequences are MDHEN and SYDVKM. In nucleotides, the CDR3 is TGTGCCAGCAGTTTACAGGGGCTGGTCTATGGCTACACCTTC. This translates into CASSLQGLVYGYTF.

V usage is TRBV5-1 and J usage is TRBJ1-1, with 8 bases identical to TRBD1. The trim removed 3 bases at V and 0 bases at J, leaving 7 bases unmatched. CDR1 and CDR2 (germline): SGHRS, YFSETQ. The CDR3 has 16 amino acids. The CDR3 here is CASSSGTGRMNTEAFF. The CDR3 DNA reads TGCGCCAGCAGCTCCGGGACAGGACGGATGAACACTGAAGCTTTCTTT.

The rearrangement joins TRBV18 to TRBJ1-2; 10 positions agree with TRBD1. CDR1 is KGHSH and CDR2 is LQKENI in the germline V gene. CDR3 size: 12 residues. V gave up 6 bases and J gave up 7 bases; unmatched junction bases: 2. This CDR3 reads CASSGQGSGYTF. CDR3 DNA sequence: TGTGCCAGCTCGGGACAGGGGTCTGGCTACACCTTC.

The chain uses TRBV18 and TRBJ2-7; 11 positions match TRBD1. The CDR3 extends over 15 amino acids. Per the germline V gene, CDR1 is KGHSH and CDR2 is LQKENI. V was clipped by 3 bases and J by 4 bases; unmatched bases: 5. The CDR3 DNA reads as TGTGCCAGCTCACCGGGACAGGGGGTCGGGTACGAGCAGTACTTC. The encoded protein is CASSPGQGVGYEQYF.

This rearrangement joins TRBV2 to TRBJ2-1, with 10 bases that match TRBD1. The CDR3 runs to 15 residues. The V gene end was trimmed by 6 bases and the J gene end by 5 bases; junction bases not matched to a gene: 7. CDR1 and CDR2 from the germline V gene are SNHLY and FYNNEI. CDR3 in DNA: TGTGCCAGCAGCCCCGACAGGGGGCTCCACAATGAGCAGTTCTTC. This gives the protein CASSPDRGLHNEQFF.

The V call is TRBV7-9, the J call TRBJ2-5; a weak D match, TRBD1 (5 bases). CDR3 length: 13 amino acids. From germline, CDR1 is SEHNR and CDR2 FQNEAQ (reference sequence). V was clipped by 5 bases and J by 5 bases, with 12 bases between them. The CDR3 loop is CASSPDIWETQYF. The CDR3 DNA reads TGTGCCAGCAGCCCGGACATTTGGGAGACCCAGTACTTC.

This clone was observed once. The V gene is TRBV11-3, the J gene TRBJ2-1, with 12 bases identical to TRBD2. J gave up 8 bases and V 1 base, and 9 bases lay outside the gene matches. The CDR3 extends over 17 amino acids. From germline, CDR1 is SGHNT and CDR2 YENEEA. The DNA for the CDR3 is TGTGCCAGCAGCTTAGGTTCGACTAGCGGGAGTTATGATGAGCAGTTCTTC. The encoded protein is CASSLGSTSGSYDEQFF.

The rearrangement uses TRBV5-1 and TRBJ1-1, with D tentatively TRBD1 (6 bases). V lost 2 bases to trimming and J lost 5 bases, with 16 bases between them. CDR3 length: 15 residues. Germline lookup yields CDR1 SGHRS and CDR2 YFSETQ. CDR3 bases: TGCGCCAGCAGCTTTGCCAGGGGTGTCACGACTGAAGCTTTCTTT. Translating it yields CASSFARGVTTEAFF.

This chain joins TRBV6-5 and TRBJ1-5, with D tentatively TRBD1 (5 bases). This CDR3 region has 15 residues. Germline V gives CDR1 MNHEY, CDR2 SVGAGI. The germline V and J ends were trimmed by 7 bases and 0 bases, with 13 bases remaining between them. The CDR3 nucleotides are TGTGCCAGCACTATGACAGATTATAGCAATCAGCCCCAGCATTTT. Its translation is CASTMTDYSNQPQHF.

This clone was detected only once. The chain is built from TRBV10-2 and TRBJ2-1; 16 nucleotides match TRBD2. V trimming: 3 bases; J trimming: 3 bases; junction bases outside the gene matches: 8. CDR1 and CDR2 from the germline V gene are WSHSY and SAAADI. CDR3 size: 19 residues. The CDR3 sequence: CASSERPGLAGGGYNEQFF. CDR3 coding DNA: TGCGCCAGCAGTGAACGGCCGGGACTAGCGGGAGGGGGCTACAATGAGCAGTTCTTC.

The chain employs TRBV28 and TRBJ2-1; TRBD1 matches 9 bases. Losses at the gene ends were 7 bases for V and 2 bases for J; bases not matched to a gene: 9. This CDR3 contains 16 residues. Germline CDR1 reads MDHEN; CDR2 reads SYDVKM. The DNA of the CDR3 is TGTGCCAGCACAGCCGCCGGGACAGGGACCTACAATGAGCAGTTCTTC. Translated, it gives CASTAAGTGTYNEQFF.

This chain connects TRBV10-1 to TRBJ1-1, with D possibly being TRBD1 (6 bases). The germline V gene has CDR1 WNHNN and CDR2 SYGVQD (reference sequence). The CDR3 extends over 17 amino acids. Trimming took off 0 bases at V and 11 bases at J, with 25 bases between the two ends. The CDR3 here is CASSESLGGRWLAQAFF. CDR3 nucleotide sequence: TGCGCCAGCAGTGAGTCGTTGGGGGGGCGATGGCTGGCGCAGGCTTTCTTT.

CDR3 nucleotide sequence: TGTGCCAGCAGGAGGACTAGCGGGAAAACCGGGGAGCTGTTTTTT. It codes for CASRRTSGKTGELFF. This chain uses TRBV2 with TRBJ2-2; 12 nucleotides align to TRBD2. The CDR3 runs to 15 residues. V dropped 6 bases and J dropped 5; count of bases not matched to a gene: 4. Germline V gene sequence: CDR1 SNHLY, CDR2 FYNNEI. Combining the CDR3 with reference TRBV2 and TRBJ2-2 gives the whole variable domain EPEVTQTPSHQVTQMGQEVILRCVPISNHLYFYWYRQILGQKVEFLVSFYNNEISEKSEIFDDQFSVERPDGSNFTLKIRSTKLEDSAMYFCASRRTSGKTGELFFGEGSRLTVL.

The chain combines TRBV11-1 with TRBJ2-7, with TRBD1 matching 9 bases. CDR3 length: 13 residues. Germline V gene lookup returns CDR1 SGHAT and CDR2 FQDESV (reference sequence). J gave up 6 bases and V 4 bases, and 4 bases lay outside the gene matches. This CDR3 is CASSSKQGAEQYF. In DNA, the CDR3 is TGTGCCAGCAGCTCCAAACAGGGGGCCGAGCAGTACTTC.

This clone was seen a handful of times. This sequence joins TRBV18 and TRBJ1-4; D possibly corresponds to TRBD1 (6 bases). CDR1 is KGHSH, CDR2 LQKENI, per germline. The CDR3 runs 14 residues. Trimming cost V 4 bases and J 4 bases, with 10 bases left between them. CDR3 sequence: CASSRGQINEKLFF. CDR3 nucleotide sequence: TGTGCCAGCTCACGCGGACAGATTAATGAAAAACTGTTTTTT.

This chain connects TRBV5-1 to TRBJ1-6; D is unresolved. CDR1 is SGHRS, CDR2 YFSETQ, per germline. The germline V and J ends were trimmed by 4 bases and 10 bases, with 12 bases remaining between them. This CDR3 is 13 amino acids long. The CDR3 bases are TGCGCCAGCAGCCCTAATGGGCCATCACCCCTCCACTTT. Translated: CASSPNGPSPLHF.

This clone has a handful of counts. The chain recombines TRBV21-1 with TRBJ1-5. TRBV21-1 is noted as a pseudogene. The CDR3 has 16 residues. CDR3 nucleotide sequence: TGTGCCAGCAAAATGGGAGGTTTATGTAGCAATCAGCCCCAGCATTTT. Translated: CASKMGGLCSNQPQHF.

The rearrangement links TRBV5-1 to TRBJ1-1; TRBD1 might be the D (5 bases). The CDR3 runs to 15 residues. Trimming removed 1 base at V and 0 bases at J, with 10 bases between. In germline, CDR1 is SGHRS, CDR2 YFSETQ. Here the CDR3 reads CASSLQGSVNTEAFF. In DNA, the CDR3 is TGCGCCAGCAGCTTGCAGGGTTCGGTGAACACTGAAGCTTTCTTT.

This clone came up once. J is TRBJ1-5 and V is TRBV5-6, with D perhaps matching TRBD1 (6 bases). V lost 4 bases and J lost 2, with 10 bases in between. Germline values: CDR1 SGHDT, CDR2 YYEEEE. The CDR3 spans 14 residues. The CDR3 region is CASSVTGGNQPQHF. The CDR3, as DNA: TGTGCCAGCAGCGTGACAGGTGGCAATCAGCCCCAGCATTTT.

This clone was recorded at least ten times. This chain uses TRBV20-1 with TRBJ1-2; maybe TRBD1 (6 bases). The ends were cut back, 3 bases at V and 2 bases at J, with 10 bases in the middle. Germline loops: CDR1 DFQATT, CDR2 SNEGSKA (reference sequence). CDR3 length: 13 amino acids. The CDR3 region has the DNA TGCAGTGCTAGTGAAGGGGGAAACTATGGCTACACCTTC. Translation gives CSASEGGNYGYTF.

The chain joins TRBV3-1 (or the pseudogene TRBV3-2) to TRBJ2-1, with 8 bases fitting TRBD2. V shed 4 bases, J shed 6 bases, and the junction held 8 bases outside the gene matches. The CDR3 is made up of 15 amino acids. Germline V CDR1 and CDR2: LGHDT, YNNKEL (reference sequence). CDR3 nucleotides: TGTGCCAGCAGCCGCACTAGCGGTCTCACCAATGAGCAGTTCTTC. Its translation is CASSRTSGLTNEQFF.

V gene TRBV24-1 combines with J gene TRBJ2-1; D unresolved. The V gene's germline CDR1 is KGHDR and CDR2 SFDVKD. Trimming stripped 3 bases from V and 6 bases from J, with 8 bases between. This CDR3 comprises 13 residues. CDR3 nucleotide sequence: TGTGCCACCAGTGATCCCATAGCCAATGAGCAGTTCTTC. Residues: CATSDPIANEQFF.

This sequence joins TRBV30 and TRBJ1-1; 8 nucleotides match TRBD1. J gave up 5 bases and V 1 base, and 6 bases lay outside the gene matches. Germline lookup yields CDR1 GTSNPN and CDR2 SVGIG (reference sequence). The CDR3 is 14 amino acids. CDR3 amino acids: CAWSGDRRGTEAFF. In DNA, the CDR3 is TGTGCCTGGAGTGGGGACAGGAGGGGAACTGAAGCTTTCTTT.

The chain employs TRBV10-3 and TRBJ1-1; D unclear. This CDR3 has 13 residues. Germline loops: CDR1 ENHRY, CDR2 SYGVKD. Trimming took off 3 bases at V and 1 base at J, with 6 bases between the two ends. The CDR3 DNA sequence: TGTGCCATCAGTGACAGCGGGAACACTGAAGCTTTCTTT. It translates to CAISDSGNTEAFF.

The genes are TRBV3-1 (or the pseudogene TRBV3-2) and TRBJ1-1; TRBD1 is a possible D gene (5 bases). CDR1 and CDR2 from the germline V gene are LGHDT and YNNKEL (reference sequence). The V end was cut by 4 bases, the J end by 1 base, with 16 bases between. This CDR3 has 16 residues. The CDR3 DNA reads as TGTGCCAGCAGCCTAAATGTTGCGGGGCCGAACACTGAAGCTTTCTTT. It yields the protein CASSLNVAGPNTEAFF.

V and J are TRBV28 and TRBJ1-6; the match to TRBD1 covers 9 bases. Per the germline V gene, CDR1 is MDHEN and CDR2 is SYDVKM. This CDR3 region has 17 residues. The trim removed 3 bases at V and 1 base at J, leaving 4 bases unmatched. The CDR3 is CASSFEGQGSYNSPLHF. The CDR3 DNA reads TGTGCCAGCAGTTTTGAGGGACAGGGTTCCTATAATTCACCCCTCCACTTT.